This TCR beta chain was identified in a study of T cell changes during pregnancy in multiple sclerosis. V shed 3 bases and J shed 1 base, with 13 bases lying between them. Germline V gene lookup returns CDR1 MDHEN and CDR2 SYDVKM. The CDR3 sequence is 15 residues long. Measured with immunoSEQ multiplex PCR; TCRdb has only the in-frame clones, and not every one. The sample contains about 40,000 clones, around 94% of which appear only once. The sample consisted of peripheral blood, taken in the third trimester of pregnancy. The rearrangement uses TRBV28 and TRBJ2-7; tentative D call: TRBD2 (6 bases). The receptor was isolated from a female donor with multiple sclerosis, enrolled in a pregnancy study. The CDR3 spells CASSFVISGSYEQYF. In nucleotides, the CDR3 is TGTGCCAGCAGTTTCGTCATAAGCGGGTCCTACGAGCAGTACTTC. Variable domain in full (rest from reference TRBV28 and TRBJ2-7): DVKVTQSSRYLVKRTGEKVFLECVQDMDHENMFWYRQDPGLGLRLIYFSYDVKMKEKGDIPEGYSVSREKKERFSLILESASTNQTSMYLCASSFVISGSYEQYFGPGTRLTVT.